Here is one T cell receptor beta chain with its context. Its antigen is not known. This specimen belongs to a study of shared clonotypes between healthy human individuals. Overall study results and limits: Clonotype sharing among donors was thought likely to change with sequencing depth.

Method: immunoSEQ multiplex PCR; TCRdb's copy keeps in-frame clones and lacks some. The sample lists 2.3 million or so clones, over 85% seen once, with 0.35% to 0.5% in the top ten. This CDR3 region has 15 residues. V was pared by 6 bases and J by 0 bases, with 11 bases between. CDR1 is SNHLY and CDR2 is FYNNEI in the germline V gene. The V gene is TRBV2, the J gene TRBJ1-4; D unclear. The sample consisted of naive CD4+ T cells from PBMCs. Specified subset: CD45RA+ positively selected. This TCR was sampled from a young man in good health. Some clones in this sample may be carry-over from other donors' samples. The CDR3 here is CASSEMGPTNEKLFF. CDR3 nucleotides: TGTGCCAGCAGCGAGATGGGTCCAACTAATGAAAAACTGTTTTTT.